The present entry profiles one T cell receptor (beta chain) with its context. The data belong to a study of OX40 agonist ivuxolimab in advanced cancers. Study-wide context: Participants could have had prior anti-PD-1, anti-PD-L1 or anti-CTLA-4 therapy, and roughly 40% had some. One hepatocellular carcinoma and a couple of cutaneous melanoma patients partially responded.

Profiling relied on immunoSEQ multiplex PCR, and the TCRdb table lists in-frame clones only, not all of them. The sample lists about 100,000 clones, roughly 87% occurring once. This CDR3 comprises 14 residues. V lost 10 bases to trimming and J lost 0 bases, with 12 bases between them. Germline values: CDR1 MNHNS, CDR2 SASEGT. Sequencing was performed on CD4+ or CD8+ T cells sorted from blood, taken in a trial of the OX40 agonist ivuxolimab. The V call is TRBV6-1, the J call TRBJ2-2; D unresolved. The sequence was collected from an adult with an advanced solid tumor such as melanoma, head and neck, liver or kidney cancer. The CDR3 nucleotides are TGTGCCATCAACAGAGTTTCGAACACCGGGGAGCTGTTTTTT. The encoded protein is CAINRVSNTGELFF.